The next 17 T cell receptor beta chains were all read from a single sample in a study of cytomegalovirus exposure and HLA in healthy donors. PCR primers comprised 60 Vbeta and 13 Jbeta primers. The protocol was immunoSEQ multiplex PCR, while the TCRdb copy is restricted to in-frame clones and leaves out a portion. This sample has roughly 160,000 clones, with 85% found just once. Sequencing used PBMCs. The source of these receptors is a boy between 2 and 10 years old in good health and CMV-seronegative.

V is TRBV19 and J is TRBJ1-2, with D unclear. From germline, CDR1 is LNHDA and CDR2 SQIVND (reference sequence). The ends were cut back, 3 bases at V and 7 bases at J, with 18 bases in the middle. There are 15 residues in the CDR3. CDR3 nucleotides: TGTGCCAGTAGTATTGACTCTTCGAACACGGGTGGCTACACCTTC. It codes for CASSIDSSNTGGYTF.

This clone is a singleton in its sample. This rearrangement joins TRBV6-4 to TRBJ2-3, with D unclear. V lost 2 bases and J lost 7, with 10 bases in between. CDR3 length: 13 residues. CDR1 is MRHNA, CDR2 SNTAGT, per germline. CDR3 residues: CASSDQTRNTQYF. For the CDR3, the DNA is TGTGCCAGCAGTGACCAGACACGCAATACGCAGTATTTT.

The chain links TRBV19 to TRBJ1-5, with D unresolved. Trimming removed 2 bases from V and 4 bases from J, with 6 bases in between. Germline V gives CDR1 LNHDA, CDR2 SQIVND (reference sequence). CDR3 length equals 13 residues. CDR3 protein: CASSILRNQPQHF. DNA of the CDR3: TGTGCCAGTAGTATATTGAGGAATCAGCCCCAGCATTTT.

This chain connects TRBV6-5 to TRBJ2-3; D possibly corresponds to TRBD2 (6 bases). Germline V lookup: CDR1 MNHEY, CDR2 SVGAGI. The germline V and J ends were trimmed by 8 bases and 0 bases, with 12 bases remaining between them. The length of the CDR3 is 14 residues. CDR3 bases: TGTGCCAGCGGGGACCGGGGGAGCACAGATACGCAGTATTTT. As protein: CASGDRGSTDTQYF.

This clone appeared a single time. The J gene is TRBJ2-7, the V gene TRBV14, with 9 bases lining up with TRBD1. The CDR3 runs 15 residues. The V and J ends lost 3 bases and 6 bases, in that order; junction bases with no gene match: 9. Germline assignment: CDR1 SGHDN and CDR2 FVKESK. The CDR3 here is CASSQGQGYAVEQYV. The CDR3 coding sequence is TGTGCCAGCAGCCAGGGACAGGGTTATGCGGTCGAGCAGTACGTC.

V and J are TRBV6-5 and TRBJ1-2; a possible D gene is TRBD1 (6 bases). The CDR3 runs 15 residues. V was shortened by 2 bases and J by 0 bases, with 10 bases between the two germline ends. Germline V gene sequence: CDR1 MNHEY, CDR2 SVGAGI. In DNA form, the CDR3 reads TGTGCCAGCAGTTACGAGACAGGTCCTAACTATGGCTACACCTTC. Residues: CASSYETGPNYGYTF.

V and J are TRBV6-5 and TRBJ2-5; possibly TRBD1 for D (6 bases). Per the germline V gene, CDR1 is MNHEY and CDR2 is SVGAGI. CDR3 size: 16 residues. V dropped 2 bases and J dropped 4 bases, with 17 bases sitting between them. CDR3 residues: CASSYIGPQGIETQYF. The CDR3 nucleotides read TGTGCCAGCAGTTACATTGGGCCTCAGGGGATAGAGACCCAGTACTTC.

The V call is TRBV19, the J call TRBJ1-1, with D possibly TRBD1 on 5 matching bases. The CDR3 spans 14 residues. V was cut by 6 bases and J by 0 bases, with 11 bases left in between. Germline V lookup: CDR1 LNHDA, CDR2 SQIVND (reference sequence). CDR3 nucleotide sequence: TGTGCCAGTAGGGGGGGAATTATGAACACTGAAGCTTTCTTT. It encodes CASRGGIMNTEAFF.

The rearrangement links TRBV4-2 to TRBJ2-5; D call uncertain. Germline V CDR1 and CDR2: LGHNA, YNFKEQ. The V and J ends lost 1 base and 10 bases respectively, with 10 bases between them. The CDR3 contains 12 residues. CDR3 residues: CASSQGGSVQYF. The DNA for the CDR3 is TGTGCCAGCAGCCAAGGCGGATCAGTCCAGTACTTC.

On this clone: Compared with germline, one end of the junction differs, possibly owing to a read error. This chain uses TRBV2 with TRBJ1-4, with TRBD1 matching 7 bases. The V gene's germline CDR1 is SNHLY and CDR2 FYNNEI. The CDR3 consists of 13 residues. The CDR3 DNA sequence: TGTGCCAGCAGTGAAGACGGACAGGTCAAACTGGTTTTT. It encodes CASSEDGQVKLVF.

This chain joins TRBV27 and TRBJ2-7; D unclear. Between the trimmed V and J ends, which lost 8 bases and 7 bases, there was a span of 6 bases. This CDR3 comprises 9 residues. Germline CDR1 and CDR2: MNHEY and SMNVEV (reference sequence). CDR3 loop: CASGQEQYF. The CDR3 nucleotides read TGTGCCAGCGGTCAGGAGCAGTACTTC.

The chain has TRBV5-1 and TRBJ1-3; TRBD1 matches at 8 bases. The trim removed 0 bases at V and 4 bases at J, leaving 3 bases unmatched. Germline CDR1 is SGHRS and CDR2 is YFSETQ. There are 15 residues in the CDR3. CDR3 sequence (DNA): TGCGCCAGCAGCTTGGTGGCAGGGGGCGGAAACACCATATATTTT. This gives the protein CASSLVAGGGNTIYF.

The table lists this clone with a few counts. The J gene is TRBJ2-5, the V gene TRBV6-1; 7 bases align to TRBD1. Losses at the gene ends were 3 bases for V and 5 bases for J; bases not matched to a gene: 9. The CDR3 extends over 15 amino acids. CDR1 and CDR2 from the germline V gene are MNHNS and SASEGT. CDR3 loop: CASSDNRGPRETQYF. The CDR3 nucleotides read TGTGCCAGCAGTGATAATAGGGGGCCCCGGGAGACCCAGTACTTC.

V and J are TRBV10-3 and TRBJ1-1; TRBD1 matches at 10 bases. The CDR3 totals 16 residues. Losses at the gene ends were 4 bases for V and 2 bases for J; bases not matched to a gene: 7. Germline assignment: CDR1 ENHRY and CDR2 SYGVKD. CDR3 DNA: TGTGCCATCAGTGGGCGACAGGGGGCTTCCAACACTGAAGCTTTCTTT. Amino acid sequence: CAISGRQGASNTEAFF.

This clone was seen a few times. This chain links TRBV27 with TRBJ2-2; a weak D match, TRBD2 (7 bases). Germline CDR1 is MNHEY and CDR2 is SMNVEV (reference sequence). Deletions cut 5 bases from V and 7 bases from J, with 14 bases between. The CDR3 is made up of 14 amino acids. The CDR3: CASSEQGRVGELFF. The CDR3 coding sequence is TGTGCCAGCAGTGAGCAGGGGAGGGTCGGGGAGCTGTTTTTT.

The V call is TRBV28, the J call TRBJ2-7, with D uncertain. This CDR3 contains 13 residues. The V and J ends lost 2 bases and 1 base respectively, with 6 bases between them. Germline V gene sequence: CDR1 MDHEN, CDR2 SYDVKM. The CDR3 loop reads CASSLLRSYEQYF. The CDR3 DNA is TGTGCCAGCAGTTTACTCAGGTCCTACGAGCAGTACTTC.

The chain carries TRBV30 and TRBJ2-1; TRBD1 aligns across 8 bases. Trimming at V came to 7 bases and at J to 2 bases, leaving 4 bases not matched to a gene. The CDR3 runs 13 residues. In germline, CDR1 is GTSNPN, CDR2 SVGIG (reference sequence). CDR3 sequence reads: CALDRETYNEQFF. The CDR3 DNA sequence: TGTGCCTTGGACAGGGAGACCTACAATGAGCAGTTCTTC. Variable domain in full (rest from reference TRBV30 and TRBJ2-1): SQTIHQWPATLVQPVGSPLSLECTVEGTSNPNLYWYRQAAGRGLQLLFYSVGIGQISSEVPQNLSASRPQDRQFILSSKKLLLSDSGFYLCALDRETYNEQFFGPGTRLTVL.